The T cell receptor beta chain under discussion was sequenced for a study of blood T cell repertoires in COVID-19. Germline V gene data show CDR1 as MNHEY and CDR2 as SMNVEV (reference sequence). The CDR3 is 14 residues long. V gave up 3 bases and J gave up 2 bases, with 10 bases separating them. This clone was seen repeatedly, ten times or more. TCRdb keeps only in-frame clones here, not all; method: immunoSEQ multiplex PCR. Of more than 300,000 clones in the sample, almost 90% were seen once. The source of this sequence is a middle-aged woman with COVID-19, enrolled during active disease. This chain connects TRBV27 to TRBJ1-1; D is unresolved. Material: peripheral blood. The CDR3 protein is CASSLEVRNTEAFF. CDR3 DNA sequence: TGTGCCAGCAGTTTGGAGGTTCGTAACACTGAAGCTTTCTTT.